The clone carrying this T cell receptor (beta chain) has a handful of counts. What it binds is unknown. This entry is derived from a study of beta chain features in type 1 diabetes. The authors reverse transcribed all of the isolated RNA, so sequencing captured expressed TCRB transcripts. Sequenced by immunoSEQ multiplex PCR; TCRdb stores in-frame clones only, minus some. The repertoire holds about 370,000 clones, 9.6% seen once, with about 0.6% in the top ten. The CDR3 extends over 15 amino acids. Per the germline V gene, CDR1 is SGHNT and CDR2 is YYREEE (reference sequence). V lost 1 base, J lost 0 bases, and 11 bases lay in between. Points from the study as a whole: Overrepresentation of cells with high TCR expression could result from cDNA sequencing. The study found moderately but significantly shorter TCRB CDR3s in all four CD4+ subsets of Type 1 diabetes patients. Across patients, naive, central memory and Treg TCRB repertoires exhibited apparently greater similarity than was observed across healthy donors. Type 1 diabetes patients had VDJ junctions that carried fewer insertions and more deletions.

The chain links TRBV5-4 to TRBJ2-7; weak D call: TRBD2 (6 bases). Material for sequencing was central memory CD4+ T cells from blood. The clonotype originates from a man aged 30 to 39 with type 1 diabetes. The chain's CDR3 is CASSLPGASSYEQYF. The CDR3 nucleotides are TGTGCCAGCAGCTTGCCGGGAGCGAGCTCCTACGAGCAGTACTTC.